Sequencing of this TCR beta chain was carried out in a study of T cells after yellow fever vaccination. For TCR, cDNA came from 5'RACE template switching, which added a universal primer site and UMIs. Each CDR3 protein is one row after TCRdb ran MiXCR on the 5' RACE reads. The data contain a few hundred thousand distinct CDR3 sequences, 17% of them singletons. As concerns this clonotype: No antigen is known for it.

Overall study findings and caveats: Clones that expanded after primary vaccination mostly reappeared after the booster (just under 98% CD4, approximately 85% CD8).

The CDR3 has 12 amino acids. Germline V lookup: CDR1 SQVTM, CDR2 ANQGSEA. The V end lost 6 bases, the J end lost 9 bases, and 18 bases lay between the germline ends. V and J are TRBV29-1 and TRBJ2-7, with D possibly being TRBD1 or TRBD2 (5 bases each). The source was PBMCs, collected roughly 5 days after the first yellow fever vaccination. This receptor was identified in a man aged 18 to 30 who received the YFV17D yellow fever vaccine. CDR3 in amino acids: CSVATGPPRQYF. CDR3 nucleotide sequence: TGCAGCGTCGCAACGGGACCCCCGAGGCAGTACTTC.